The rows below give T cell receptor beta chains drawn from one sample of a study of Ad26.COV2.S vaccination and SARS-CoV-2 variants. This table comes from immunoSEQ multiplex PCR, and its TCRdb copy is limited to in-frame clones, with some not included. The sample comprises about 350,000 clones, 85% to 90% of which are singletons, and approximately 4.5% rests with the top ten. This specimen consisted of peripheral blood, obtained in a trial of Ad26.COV2.S vaccine versus placebo. Every receptor here comes from a person aged 18 to 65 who received the Ad26.COV2.S COVID-19 vaccine or a placebo. CDR3s include the opening cysteine and the closing phenylalanine or tryptophan.

V gene	CDR3 length	J gene	CDR3 protein
TRBV29-1	14	TRBJ2-5	CSVVPRAWQETQYF
TRBV30	17	TRBJ1-1	CAWSVQDREGLGTEAFF
TRBV4-2	17	TRBJ1-3	CASSQDQGRGDIGTIYF
TRBV5-1	14	TRBJ2-1	CASSLGGRDNEQFF
TRBV7-7	15	TRBJ2-5	CASSSTGGPRETQYF
TRBV28	16	TRBJ1-2	CASSSGTGGGSYGYTF
TRBV6-5	15	TRBJ1-1	CASSNRVLAIDEAFF
TRBV7-2	13	TRBJ2-2	CASSRGWAGELFF
TRBV28	16	TRBJ2-5	CASSLPSGGRKETQYF
TRBV7-9	13	TRBJ2-1	CASRSTGTNEQFF
TRBV5-1	14	TRBJ1-2	CASSLGQGGYGYTF
TRBV3-1/TRBV3-2	15	TRBJ2-3	CASSQGSAGTDTQYF
TRBV18	14	TRBJ2-3	CASSLPGRTDTQYF
TRBV5-4	13	TRBJ1-4	CASSFGGNEKLFF
TRBV18	18	TRBJ1-3	CASSPQTGQISSGNTIYF
TRBV28	15	TRBJ2-4	CASSSRDPNGGIQYF
TRBV9	16	TRBJ2-5	CASSAGLAGVQETQYF
TRBV27	14	TRBJ2-7	CASSLNRGNYEQYF
TRBV12-3/TRBV12-4	13	TRBJ2-1	CASSLVSSNEQFF
TRBV2	14	TRBJ2-7	CASTRTGGTYEQYF
TRBV27	12	TRBJ2-1	CASSPLGNEQFF
TRBV24-1	19	TRBJ1-1	CATRPTPIQGDGSATEAFF
TRBV11-2	15	TRBJ1-1	CASSLGGLQNTEAFF
TRBV4-1	15	TRBJ2-1	CASSHLGTSIDEQFF
TRBV7-3	14	TRBJ2-7	CASSLFEGADEQYF
TRBV19	13	TRBJ2-1	CASRSGEDNEQFF
TRBV5-6	15	TRBJ2-2	CASSRAGGTAGELFF
TRBV7-9	13	TRBJ2-7	CASSPDPAYEQYF
TRBV9	15	TRBJ1-4	CASSVGGTGNEKLFF
TRBV2	13	TRBJ1-2	CASRGQGVEGYTF
TRBV5-1	15	TRBJ2-2	CASSFRDTNTGELFF
TRBV2	14	TRBJ2-7	CASSELPGTYEQYF
TRBV27	15	TRBJ2-6	CASSLSARGANVLTF
TRBV6-5	15	TRBJ1-2	CASSRTGSRDYGYTF
TRBV4-3	14	TRBJ1-2	CASSQVRSSYGYTF